This T cell receptor (beta chain) stems from a study of blood T cell repertoires in COVID-19. Only in-frame clones appear in the TCRdb table, and some are missing; sequencing was by immunoSEQ multiplex PCR. The table lists 250,000 to 300,000 clones, almost 90% of them singletons, with 11% in the top ten. V was pared by 6 bases and J by 5 bases, with 9 bases between. CDR1 is MGHRA and CDR2 is YSYEKL in the germline V gene. The CDR3 covers 12 residues. Seattle-derived patients entered the study during active infection and were followed longitudinally. The J gene is TRBJ2-3, the V gene TRBV4-1, with D hard to call. The receptor comes from a woman in her thirties with COVID-19, enrolled during active disease. Sequenced: peripheral blood. CDR3 DNA sequence: TGCGCCAGCAGTCGCGTTGTAGATACGCAGTATTTT. It yields the protein CASSRVVDTQYF.